Below, one T cell receptor beta chain is given with its context. The cohort comprised adults aged roughly 18 to 95 years residing in approximately 25 US areas. In the source study's methods: Estimation of nucleated cell counts relied on the amplification of reference gene primers. The protocol was immunoSEQ multiplex PCR, while the TCRdb copy is restricted to in-frame clones and leaves out a portion. The DNA was the basis for D and trimming; V, J and clone size are from that table. The sample consists of roughly 290,000 clones, around 90% of them appearing once. These data come from a study of blood T cell repertoires in COVID-19. For the study at large: The study drew acute and convalescent COVID-19 samples from the United States, Italy and Spain. From T cells, B-cell-depleted T cells, or PBMCs came the material, which was cDNA or gDNA.

The junction had 8 bases not matched to a gene; V was cut back by 0 bases and J by 6 bases. Germline lookup yields CDR1 SGHRS and CDR2 YFSETQ. The CDR3 contains 16 residues. This chain connects TRBV5-1 to TRBJ2-3; 9 nucleotides align to TRBD1. Sequenced: PBMCs or T cells enriched from blood (not recorded which). This TCR was recovered from a woman younger than 30 with acute COVID-19. The CDR3 DNA reads TGCGCCAGCAGCTTGGATTCAGTACAGGGGGCGGATACGCAGTATTTT. Translation gives CASSLDSVQGADTQYF.